The clone carrying this TCR beta chain was observed many times. The source of the sample is a study of T cells in Graves' hyperthyroidism and ophthalmopathy. It was at first hyperthyroidism diagnosis, before any ophthalmopathy symptoms, that the blood sample was taken. Amplification of TCR beta CDR3 regions used RNA as the template. The TCR CDR3 was amplified in a first-round RT-PCR using the HTBI primer set. TCRdb reanalysed the multiplex PCR reads using MiXCR and keeps one entry per CDR3 protein. Here the sample spans some 600,000 distinct CDR3 sequences, roughly 14% being singletons. This CDR3 region has 13 residues. Germline values: CDR1 ENHRY, CDR2 SYGVKD. Trimming cost V 4 bases and J 2 bases, with 9 bases left between them.

Sequencing used blood. The sequence derives from a woman under 40 with Graves' hyperthyroidism that later progressed to Graves' ophthalmopathy. The genes are TRBV10-3 and TRBJ2-7, with TRBD1 as a possible D gene (5 bases). This chain's CDR3 is CAISGQTTYEQYF. In DNA form, the CDR3 reads TGTGCCATCAGTGGACAGACCACCTACGAGCAGTACTTC.